This T cell receptor beta chain was sequenced during a study of identical twins. This clonotype was seen ten or more times. TCRdb re-called the 5' RACE reads with MiXCR, one entry per CDR3 protein. The repertoire has about 660,000 distinct CDR3 sequences, 8.5% to 9.5% of them found once; the top ten carry roughly 0.97%. These data also featured in a second study, about yellow fever vaccine responses in identical twins. From that second work: Reported findings indicate that twins' vaccine T cell responses seemed partially convergent, partially personalized.

This sequence originates from a woman aged 18-29 years in good health. Input material: PBMCs.

This chain's CDR3 is CASREGTSYEQYF. The DNA for the CDR3 is TGCGCCAGCAGGGAGGGAACCTCCTACGAGCAGTACTTC. The V and J genes are TRBV5-1 and TRBJ2-7; a possible D gene is TRBD2 (6 bases). Germline CDR1 reads SGHRS; CDR2 reads YFSETQ. The CDR3 sequence is 13 residues long. Trimming took off 5 bases at V and 0 bases at J, with 9 bases between the two ends.